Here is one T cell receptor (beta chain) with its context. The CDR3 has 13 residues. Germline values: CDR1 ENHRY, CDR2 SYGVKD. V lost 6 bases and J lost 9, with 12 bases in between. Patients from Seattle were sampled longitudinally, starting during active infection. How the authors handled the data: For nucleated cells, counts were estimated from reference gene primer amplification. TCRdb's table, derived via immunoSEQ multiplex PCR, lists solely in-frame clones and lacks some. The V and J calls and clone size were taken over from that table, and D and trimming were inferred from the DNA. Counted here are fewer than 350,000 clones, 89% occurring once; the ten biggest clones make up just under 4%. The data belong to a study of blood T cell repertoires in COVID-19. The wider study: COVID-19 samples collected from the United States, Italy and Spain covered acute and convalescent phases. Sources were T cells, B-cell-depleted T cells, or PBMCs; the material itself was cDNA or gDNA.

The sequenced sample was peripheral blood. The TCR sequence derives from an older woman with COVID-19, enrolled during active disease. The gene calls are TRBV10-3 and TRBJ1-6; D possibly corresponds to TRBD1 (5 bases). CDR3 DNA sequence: TGTGCCATCAGACCGGGACTAACTTCACCCCTCCACTTT. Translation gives CAIRPGLTSPLHF.